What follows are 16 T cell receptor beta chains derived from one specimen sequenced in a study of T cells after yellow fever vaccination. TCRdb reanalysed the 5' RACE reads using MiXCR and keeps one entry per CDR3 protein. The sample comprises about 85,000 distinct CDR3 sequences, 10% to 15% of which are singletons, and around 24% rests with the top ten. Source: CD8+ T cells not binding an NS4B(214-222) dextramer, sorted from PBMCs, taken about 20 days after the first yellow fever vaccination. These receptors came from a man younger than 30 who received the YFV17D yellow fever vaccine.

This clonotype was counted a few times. This chain's CDR3 is CSAPKVGSYNEQFF. CDR3 sequence (DNA): TGCAGTGCCCCCAAAGTAGGCTCCTACAATGAGCAGTTCTTC. The J gene is TRBJ2-1, the V gene TRBV20-1; D gene unclear. V was pared by 6 bases and J by 0 bases, with 12 bases between. The CDR3 has 14 residues. Germline V CDR1 and CDR2: DFQATT, SNEGSKA (reference sequence).

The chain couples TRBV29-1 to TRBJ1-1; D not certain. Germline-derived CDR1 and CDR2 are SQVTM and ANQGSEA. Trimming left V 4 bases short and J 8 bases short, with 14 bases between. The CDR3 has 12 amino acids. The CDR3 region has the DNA TGCAGCGTTGTTGGGAACTCGGAAGAAGCTTTCTTT. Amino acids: CSVVGNSEEAFF.

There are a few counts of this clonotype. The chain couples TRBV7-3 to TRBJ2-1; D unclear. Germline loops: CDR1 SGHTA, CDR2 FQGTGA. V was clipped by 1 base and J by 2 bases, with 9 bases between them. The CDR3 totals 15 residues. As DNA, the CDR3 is TGTGCCAGCAGCTTAAACTCGGGCACCTACAATGAGCAGTTCTTC. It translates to CASSLNSGTYNEQFF.

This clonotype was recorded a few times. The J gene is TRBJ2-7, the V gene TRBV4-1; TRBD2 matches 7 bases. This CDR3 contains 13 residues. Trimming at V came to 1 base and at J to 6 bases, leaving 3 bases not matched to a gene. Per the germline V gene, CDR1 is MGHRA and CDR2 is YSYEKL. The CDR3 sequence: CASSQGWGGEQYF. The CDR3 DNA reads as TGCGCCAGCAGCCAAGGTTGGGGGGGCGAGCAGTACTTC.

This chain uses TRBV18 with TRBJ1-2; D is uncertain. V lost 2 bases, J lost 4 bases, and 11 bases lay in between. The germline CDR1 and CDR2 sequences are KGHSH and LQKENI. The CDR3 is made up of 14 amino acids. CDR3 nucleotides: TGTGCCAGCTCACCAGAGGTGTCCTCCTATGGCTACACCTTC. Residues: CASSPEVSSYGYTF.

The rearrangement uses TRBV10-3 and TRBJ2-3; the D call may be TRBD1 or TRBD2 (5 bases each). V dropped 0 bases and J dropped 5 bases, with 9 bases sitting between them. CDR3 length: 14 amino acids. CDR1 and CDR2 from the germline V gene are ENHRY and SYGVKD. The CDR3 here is CAISESEGLDTQYF. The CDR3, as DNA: TGTGCCATCAGTGAGTCCGAGGGGTTAGATACGCAGTATTTT.

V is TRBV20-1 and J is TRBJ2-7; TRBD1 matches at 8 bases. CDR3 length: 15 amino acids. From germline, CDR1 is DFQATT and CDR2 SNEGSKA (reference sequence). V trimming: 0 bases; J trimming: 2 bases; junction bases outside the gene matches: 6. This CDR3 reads CSARDLGQGAYEQYF. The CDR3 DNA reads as TGCAGTGCTAGAGATTTAGGACAGGGCGCCTACGAGCAGTACTTC.

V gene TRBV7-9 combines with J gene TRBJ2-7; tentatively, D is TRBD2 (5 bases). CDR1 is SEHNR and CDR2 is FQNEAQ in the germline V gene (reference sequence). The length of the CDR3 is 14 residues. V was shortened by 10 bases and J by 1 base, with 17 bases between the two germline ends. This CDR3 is CAIRPTGKSYEQYF. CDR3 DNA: TGTGCCATCCGACCGACGGGGAAATCCTACGAGCAGTACTTC. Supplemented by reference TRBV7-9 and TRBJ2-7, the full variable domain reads DTGVSQNPRHKITKRGQNVTFRCDPISEHNRLYWYRQTLGQGPEFLTYFQNEAQLEKSRLLSDRFSAERPKGSFSTLEIQRTEQGDSAMYLCAIRPTGKSYEQYFGPGTRLTVT.

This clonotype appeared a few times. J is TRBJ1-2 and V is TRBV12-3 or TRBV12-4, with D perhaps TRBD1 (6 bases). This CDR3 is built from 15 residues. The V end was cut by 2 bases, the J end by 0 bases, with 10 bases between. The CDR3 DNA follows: TGTGCCAGCAGTTTATCAAGGACAGCTAACTATGGCTACACCTTC. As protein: CASSLSRTANYGYTF.

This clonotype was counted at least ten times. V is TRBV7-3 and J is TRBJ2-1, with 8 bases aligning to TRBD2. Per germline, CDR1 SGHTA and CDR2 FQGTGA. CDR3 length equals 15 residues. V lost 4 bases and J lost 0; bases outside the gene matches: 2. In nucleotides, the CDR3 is TGTGCCAGCAGCTCCAGCGGGGGCTCCTACAATGAGCAGTTCTTC. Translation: CASSSSGGSYNEQFF.

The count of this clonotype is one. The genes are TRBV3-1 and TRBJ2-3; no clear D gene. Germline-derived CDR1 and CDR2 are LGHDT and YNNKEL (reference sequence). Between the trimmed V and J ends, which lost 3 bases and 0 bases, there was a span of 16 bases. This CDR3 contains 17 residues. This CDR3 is CASSQPILNPSTDTQYF. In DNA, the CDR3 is TGTGCCAGCAGCCAGCCCATATTAAACCCTAGCACAGATACGCAGTATTTT.

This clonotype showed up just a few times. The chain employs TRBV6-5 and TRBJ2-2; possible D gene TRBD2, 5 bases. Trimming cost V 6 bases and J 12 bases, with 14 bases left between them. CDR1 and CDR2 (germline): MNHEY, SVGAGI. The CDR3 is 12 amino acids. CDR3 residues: CASSLGGVKLFF. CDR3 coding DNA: TGTGCCAGCAGCCTAGGAGGAGTTAAGCTGTTTTTT.

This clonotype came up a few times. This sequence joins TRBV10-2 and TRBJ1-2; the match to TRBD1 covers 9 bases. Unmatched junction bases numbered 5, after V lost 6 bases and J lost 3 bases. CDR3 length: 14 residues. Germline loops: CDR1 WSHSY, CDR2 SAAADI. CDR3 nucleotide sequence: TGCGCCAGCAGCTGGGACAGGGCGGACTATGGCTACACCTTC. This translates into CASSWDRADYGYTF.

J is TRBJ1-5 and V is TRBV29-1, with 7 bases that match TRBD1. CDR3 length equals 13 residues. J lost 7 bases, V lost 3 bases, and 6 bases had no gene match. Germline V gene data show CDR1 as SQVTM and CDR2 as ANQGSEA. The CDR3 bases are TGCAGCGTTGATCAGGGGGTGGGACAGCCCCAGCATTTT. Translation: CSVDQGVGQPQHF.

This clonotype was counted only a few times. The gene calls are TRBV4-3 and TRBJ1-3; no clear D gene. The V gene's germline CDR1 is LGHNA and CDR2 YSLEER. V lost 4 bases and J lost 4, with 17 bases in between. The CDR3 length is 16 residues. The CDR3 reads CASSPARGGSGNTIYF. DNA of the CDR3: TGCGCCAGCAGCCCCGCGAGAGGAGGGAGCGGAAACACCATATATTTT.

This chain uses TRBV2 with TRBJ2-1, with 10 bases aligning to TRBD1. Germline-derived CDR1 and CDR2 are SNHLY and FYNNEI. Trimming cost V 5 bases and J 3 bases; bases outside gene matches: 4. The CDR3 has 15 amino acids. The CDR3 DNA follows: TGTGCCAGCAGTTCGAGGACAGGGGGCTACAATGAGCAGTTCTTC. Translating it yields CASSSRTGGYNEQFF.